These 19 T cell receptor beta chains originate from one sample sequenced in a study of blood T cells in healthy people across ages (dated by TCRdb to between 2014 and 2017). Library preparation employed 5' RACE. Instrument used: Illumina HiSeq 2500. A second PCR of about 6 to 11 cycles was performed with a sample-barcoded 5' primer and a J-beta primer mix. TCRdb handled the public reads itself, with Q25 trimming in fastp and clone calling in MiXCR, and kept productive beta chains. Every entry covers one CDR3 protein and lists the most common genes and DNA from its rows. The sample records a few hundred thousand distinct CDR3 sequences, 27% of which are singletons. 18% of the sample is in the top ten clones. The sequencing input was blood. Receptors originate from a woman between 70 and 85 years old in good health.

This clonotype has at least ten counts. One end of the junction does not line up with germline, which may come from a read error. CDR3: CASSLGTGRETQYF. For the CDR3, the DNA is TGTGCCAGCAGCTTGGGGACAGGCAGGGAGACCCAGTACTTC. The genes are TRBV5-1 and TRBJ2-5; 8 bases align to TRBD1. This CDR3 has 14 residues. CDR1 SGHRS and CDR2 YFSETQ come from the germline V gene.

Details on this clonotype: Its ends do not fully match the called genes, so a read error is possible. The V gene is TRBV4-3, the J gene TRBJ2-1; 7 bases align to TRBD1. The CDR3 covers 15 residues. Germline CDR1 is LGHNA and CDR2 is YSLEER. DNA of the CDR3: TGCGCCAGCAGCCGCCCGGGACAGCCCTACAATGAGCGGTTCTTC. Amino acids: CASSRPGQPYNERFF.

This clonotype was seen more than once but under ten times. This rearrangement joins TRBV7-2 to TRBJ2-5; 9 bases align to TRBD2. The CDR3 contains 16 residues. The V gene end was trimmed by 2 bases and the J gene end by 6 bases; junction bases not matched to a gene: 10. The germline V gene has CDR1 SGHTA and CDR2 FQGNSA. The CDR3 reads CASSLHMAGGPQTQYF. The CDR3 nucleotides are TGTGCCAGCAGCTTACATATGGCGGGGGGGCCGCAGACCCAGTACTTC.

This clonotype was seen a few times. J is TRBJ2-5 and V is TRBV7-2; TRBD1 might be the D (5 bases). TRBJ2-1 matches the DNA end more closely, so the J call is doubtful. Germline V CDR1 and CDR2: SGHTA, FQGNSA. The CDR3 runs 11 residues. CDR3 coding DNA: TGTGCCAGCAGTAGGGGCATTGAGCAGTTCTTC. It is translated as CASSRGIEQFF.

This clonotype was seen more than once but under ten times. V is TRBV25-1 and J is TRBJ2-4; TRBD1 might be the D (6 bases). Germline V gene data show CDR1 as MGHDK and CDR2 as SYGVNS. This CDR3 is built from 13 residues. Trimming pared 8 bases from V and 0 bases from J, leaving 8 bases between. CDR3: CASRGQAKNIQYF. DNA of the CDR3: TGTGCCAGCCGGGGACAAGCCAAAAACATTCAGTACTTC. The full variable domain, rest sourced from reference TRBV25-1 and TRBJ2-4, is EADIYQTPRYLVIGTGKKITLECSQTMGHDKMYWYQQDPGMELHLIHYSYGVNSTEKGDLSSESTVSRIRTEHFPLTLESARPSHTSQYLCASRGQAKNIQYFGAGTRLSVL.

This clonotype came up once. The CDR3 ends on some other residue instead of the conserved phenylalanine or tryptophan, so this is likely a read error. This chain uses TRBV12-3 or TRBV12-4 with TRBJ2-3, with TRBD2 matching 7 bases. CDR3 length equals 12 residues. V lost 3 bases and J lost 6; bases outside the gene matches: 0. CDR3 sequence: CASSLGGDTQYI. CDR3 coding DNA: TGTGCCAGCAGTTTGGGGGGGGATACGCAGTATATT.

This rearrangement joins TRBV7-9 to TRBJ2-1, with TRBD2 as a possible D gene (5 bases). CDR1 is SEHNR, CDR2 FQNEAQ, per germline (reference sequence). V was cut by 5 bases and J by 10 bases, with 24 bases left in between. This CDR3 spans 16 amino acids. In nucleotides, the CDR3 is TGTGCCAGCAGCGCAATTGTGTCTAGCACCCGAGGCGAGCAGTTCTTC. As protein: CASSAIVSSTRGEQFF.

This chain links TRBV11-1 with TRBJ2-2; D perhaps matches TRBD2 (6 bases). The germline V gene has CDR1 SGHAT and CDR2 FQDESV (reference sequence). V was pared by 4 bases and J by 6 bases, with 27 bases between. This CDR3 comprises 19 residues. CDR3 protein: CASSSPRLERGGFAGELFF. The CDR3 DNA follows: TGTGCCAGCAGCTCTCCTCGACTAGAACGGGGCGGCTTTGCCGGGGAGCTGTTTTTT.

The J gene is TRBJ2-5, the V gene TRBV29-1, with 10 bases aligning to TRBD1. The CDR3 contains 14 residues. The junction had 3 bases not matched to a gene; V was cut back by 2 bases and J by 3 bases. Germline V gene data show CDR1 as SQVTM and CDR2 as ANQGSEA. CDR3 nucleotide sequence: TGCAGCGTTGAAAGGACAGGGGGTAAAGAGACCCAGTACTTC. This encodes CSVERTGGKETQYF.

This clonotype was counted at least ten times. The gene calls are TRBV10-3 and TRBJ2-1; the match to TRBD2 covers 8 bases. Trimming cost V 6 bases and J 0 bases; bases outside gene matches: 4. The germline gives CDR1 ENHRY, CDR2 SYGVKD. CDR3 length: 15 amino acids. CDR3 DNA: TGTGCCATCAGCCAAGCGGGGGTCTCCTACAATGAGCAGTTCTTC. Translation gives CAISQAGVSYNEQFF.

The V call is TRBV6-6, the J call TRBJ2-1; 9 nucleotides agree with TRBD2. CDR3 length: 15 residues. V dropped 3 bases and J dropped 4; count of bases not matched to a gene: 4. Looked up from germline, CDR1 is MNHNY and CDR2 is SVGAGI (reference sequence). The CDR3 DNA is TGTGCCAGCAGTTATAGCGGGGGCCCGTACAATGAGCAGTTCTTC. Its translation: CASSYSGGPYNEQFF.

This clonotype was counted between two and nine times. The chain combines TRBV2 with TRBJ1-2; D ambiguous. Per germline, CDR1 SNHLY and CDR2 FYNNEI. This CDR3 has 12 amino acids. Trimming removed 7 bases from V and 2 bases from J, with 8 bases in between. Here the CDR3 reads CASNNGNYGYTF. Written as DNA, the CDR3 is TGTGCCAGCAATAACGGGAACTATGGCTACACCTTC.

This clonotype was observed a single time. CDR3 coding DNA: TGCAGCGTTGAAGTCCCCTCTCTTAGGTCTGAAGCTTTCTTT. It translates to CSVEVPSLRSEAFF. The rearrangement joins TRBV29-1 to TRBJ1-1; D unresolved. The germline gives CDR1 SQVTM, CDR2 ANQGSEA. The CDR3 spans 14 residues. Trimming left V 1 base short and J 6 bases short, with 15 bases between.

The chain uses TRBV7-9 and TRBJ1-2, with TRBD1 matching over 8 bases. The CDR3 has 18 residues. The V gene's germline CDR1 is SEHNR and CDR2 FQNEAQ (reference sequence). V was pared by 5 bases and J by 4 bases, with 18 bases of the junction left unmatched. CDR3 coding DNA: TGTGCCAGCAGCCGACGACCGACCGGGACAGGAGACCTCTATGGCTACACCTTC. This sequence encodes CASSRRPTGTGDLYGYTF.

This clonotype was seen only once. The V gene is TRBV5-1, the J gene TRBJ1-2; TRBD1 might be the D (5 bases). V was shortened by 4 bases and J by 4 bases, with 11 bases between the two germline ends. The CDR3 loop spans 13 amino acids. The germline V gene has CDR1 SGHRS and CDR2 YFSETQ. The chain's CDR3 is CASSPGIIYGYTF. In DNA form, the CDR3 reads TGCGCCAGCAGCCCAGGGATAATCTATGGCTACACCTTC.

This clonotype was found a few times. The V and J genes are TRBV11-2 and TRBJ2-2; no clear D gene. Germline V CDR1 and CDR2: SGHAT, FQNNGV. The CDR3 loop spans 15 amino acids. Trimming left V 11 bases short and J 1 base short, with 17 bases between. In DNA form, the CDR3 reads TGTGCCTGTAGCTACCGTCCTTTGAACACCGGGGAGCTGTTTTTT. Translated, it gives CACSYRPLNTGELFF. The full variable domain, completed using reference TRBV11-2 and TRBJ2-2, is EAGVAQSPRYKIIEKRQSVAFWCNPISGHATLYWYQQILGQGPKLLIQFQNNGVVDDSQLPKDRFSAERLKGVDSTLKIQPAKLEDSAVYLCACSYRPLNTGELFFGEGSRLTVL.

The chain links TRBV21-1 to TRBJ2-5; the D segment call TRBD1 is taken from the table without a DNA check. TRBV21-1 constitutes a pseudogene. The CDR3 is made up of 16 amino acids. The chain's CDR3 is CASSKDTVGGVETQYF. CDR3 nucleotides: TGTGCCAGCAGCAAAGACACTGTGGGGGGGGTCGAGACCCAGTACTTC.

The chain employs TRBV2 and TRBJ2-3, with D unclear. CDR1 and CDR2 (germline): SNHLY, FYNNEI. This CDR3 is 16 amino acids long. Trimming left V 1 base short and J 4 bases short, with 15 bases between. This chain's CDR3 is CASSEGPLGAADTQYF. The CDR3, as DNA: TGTGCCAGCAGTGAAGGCCCTCTCGGAGCAGCAGATACGCAGTATTTT.

This chain joins TRBV30 and TRBJ2-7; 8 bases fit TRBD1. The CDR3 length is 13 residues. The trim removed 0 bases at V and 5 bases at J, leaving 3 bases unmatched. The germline V gene has CDR1 GTSNPN and CDR2 SVGIG (reference sequence). CDR3 sequence (DNA): TGTGCCTGGAGTGTACCAGGGGGCGACGAGCAGTACTTC. This translates into CAWSVPGGDEQYF.